These 6 T cell receptor beta chains were sequenced from one sample in a study of cytomegalovirus exposure and HLA in healthy donors. PCR amplification relied on 60 Vbeta primers (plus 13 Jbeta primers). Clones were sequenced by immunoSEQ multiplex PCR, and TCRdb holds only the in-frame ones, with some missing. This sample has some 90,000 clones, with roughly 79% found just once. Sequenced material: PBMCs. These receptors all stem from a woman aged 70-85 years in good health and CMV-seropositive.

The J gene is TRBJ2-2, the V gene TRBV9, with 14 bases lining up with TRBD2. CDR1 is SGDLS and CDR2 is YYNGEE in the germline V gene. The junction had 7 bases not matched to a gene; V was cut back by 1 base and J by 2 bases. This CDR3 region has 19 residues. In DNA, the CDR3 is TGTGCCAGCAGCGTAAGAGGGGGACTAGCGGGGGCTAACACCGGGGAGCTGTTTTTT. Translation gives CASSVRGGLAGANTGELFF.

This clone was counted a single time. The rearrangement links TRBV6-1 to TRBJ2-7; D is unresolved. Trimming took 5 bases from V and 0 from J, leaving 8 bases between them. This CDR3 is built from 13 residues. Per the germline V gene, CDR1 is MNHNS and CDR2 is SASEGT. CDR3: CASSMGPSYEQYF. In DNA form, the CDR3 reads TGTGCCAGCAGTATGGGCCCCTCCTACGAGCAGTACTTC.

V is TRBV10-3 and J is TRBJ2-5; tentative D call: TRBD2 (5 bases). The V end was cut by 6 bases, the J end by 3 bases, with 11 bases between. The CDR3 runs to 13 residues. The germline V gene has CDR1 ENHRY and CDR2 SYGVKD. CDR3 coding DNA: TGTGCCATCAGCTCCGGGGTAAAAGAGACCCAGTACTTC. Encoded protein: CAISSGVKETQYF.

The gene calls are TRBV7-2 and TRBJ2-5; tentatively, D is TRBD1 (7 bases). The J call may be incorrect, as the DNA end agrees better with TRBJ2-7. The CDR3 sequence is 14 residues long. CDR1 SGHTA and CDR2 FQGNSA come from the germline V gene. The CDR3 loop reads CASRAQGGPYEQYF. CDR3 nucleotides: TGTGCCAGCAGAGCCCAGGGGGGACCCTACGAGCAGTACTTC.

DNA for the CDR3: TGTGCCAGCAGCGACCGACAGGGGGCGAGGACTGAAGCTTTCTTT. Protein sequence: CASSDRQGARTEAFF. The chain couples TRBV9 to TRBJ1-1; 10 positions match TRBD1. CDR1 is SGDLS, CDR2 YYNGEE, per germline. Trimming took 3 bases from V and 5 from J; bases not matched to a gene: 7. The CDR3 consists of 15 residues.

The gene calls are TRBV12-5 and TRBJ2-2, with 8 bases matching TRBD2. Germline CDR1 LGHNT, CDR2 FRNRAP. V was pared by 3 bases and J by 4 bases, with 4 bases of the junction left unmatched. This CDR3 region has 15 residues. The CDR3 loop reads CASGLGLAGTGELFF. The DNA for the CDR3 is TGTGCTAGTGGTTTAGGGCTAGCGGGCACCGGGGAGCTGTTTTTT.